A single sample is the source of the 22 T cell receptor beta chains below, sequenced in a study of cytomegalovirus exposure and HLA in healthy donors. Use of 60 Vbeta and 13 Jbeta primers characterized the PCR. This table comes from immunoSEQ multiplex PCR, and its TCRdb copy is limited to in-frame clones, with some not included. In the table there are 150,000 to 200,000 clones, approximately 72% of which are singletons. Sequencing was performed on PBMCs. Receptors were obtained from a man between 45 and 60 years old in good health and CMV-seronegative.

This chain links TRBV27 with TRBJ2-7; D ambiguous. Deletions cut 4 bases from V and 4 bases from J, with 8 bases between. In germline, CDR1 is MNHEY, CDR2 SMNVEV (reference sequence). The CDR3 is made up of 12 amino acids. This chain's CDR3 is CASSSSGYEQYF. CDR3 nucleotide sequence: TGTGCCAGCAGTTCCTCCGGGTACGAGCAGTACTTC.

The chain couples TRBV21-1 to TRBJ2-2; the table's D call, TRBD2, was not checked against the DNA. TRBV21-1 has pseudogene status. The CDR3 totals 16 residues. The CDR3 bases are TGTGCCAGCAGCAAAGATCGGGGGGCGCGTCCCGGGGAGCTGTTTTTT. This gives the protein CASSKDRGARPGELFF.

The V and J genes are TRBV5-4 and TRBJ2-3, with 14 bases lining up with TRBD2. CDR3 size: 17 residues. J lost 2 bases, V lost 4 bases, and 6 bases had no gene match. Germline V gives CDR1 SGHNT, CDR2 YYREEE (reference sequence). CDR3 nucleotides: TGTGCCAGCAGCACGGGACTAGCGGGGGTGCTCACAGATACGCAGTATTTT. It yields the protein CASSTGLAGVLTDTQYF.

V usage is TRBV2 and J usage is TRBJ1-1; 9 bases are shared with TRBD1. The CDR3 is 16 residues long. Looked up from germline, CDR1 is SNHLY and CDR2 is FYNNEI. V lost 11 bases, J lost 2 bases, and 15 bases stayed unmatched. The CDR3 sequence is CAGNLQGARGNTEAFF. The CDR3 nucleotides read TGTGCCGGCAACTTACAGGGGGCGAGAGGAAACACTGAAGCTTTCTTT.

This clone was seen more than once but under ten times. The chain carries TRBV28 and TRBJ1-1; 8 nucleotides agree with TRBD1. The ends lost 3 bases at V and 3 bases at J; junction bases unmatched: 9. Germline CDR1 reads MDHEN; CDR2 reads SYDVKM. There are 16 residues in the CDR3. CDR3 nucleotides: TGTGCCAGCAGTTTTGGCCGACAGGGGCCTTACACTGAAGCTTTCTTT. Encoded protein: CASSFGRQGPYTEAFF.

The J gene is TRBJ1-2, the V gene TRBV27; D gene uncertain. The CDR3 consists of 14 residues. Germline-derived CDR1 and CDR2 are MNHEY and SMNVEV (reference sequence). Trimming removed 8 bases at V and 4 bases at J, with 17 bases between. The CDR3 DNA is TGTGCCAGCTCAAGTGAGGGCGGCATCTATGGCTACACCTTC. This codes for CASSSEGGIYGYTF.

This chain uses TRBV7-8 with TRBJ1-5; 7 nucleotides match TRBD1. V dropped 1 base and J dropped 2; count of bases not matched to a gene: 2. The CDR3 contains 15 residues. In germline, CDR1 is SGHVS, CDR2 FQNEAQ. CDR3 bases: TGTGCCAGCAGCTTAGGGACAGGTCGCAATCAGCCCCAGCATTTT. Translating it yields CASSLGTGRNQPQHF.

V usage is TRBV6-1 and J usage is TRBJ1-5; tentatively, D is TRBD1 (5 bases). This CDR3 comprises 14 residues. Germline V lookup: CDR1 MNHNS, CDR2 SASEGT. The V end lost 5 bases, the J end lost 0 bases, and 8 bases lay between the germline ends. For the CDR3, the DNA is TGTGCCAGCAGTTGGGGGGTTAGCAATCAGCCCCAGCATTTT. Protein product: CASSWGVSNQPQHF.

V and J are TRBV10-2 and TRBJ2-1; 12 bases map to TRBD2. Trimming cost V 11 bases and J 2 bases; bases outside gene matches: 7. Germline-derived CDR1 and CDR2 are WSHSY and SAAADI. The CDR3 is 15 residues long. The CDR3 is CALSTSGGTYNEQFF. CDR3 DNA: TGCGCCCTGTCGACTAGCGGGGGAACCTACAATGAGCAGTTCTTC.

The genes are TRBV28 and TRBJ1-1; D gene unclear. Germline V CDR1 and CDR2: MDHEN, SYDVKM. The CDR3 consists of 12 residues. Trimming cost V 2 bases and J 10 bases, with 11 bases left between them. Here the CDR3 reads CASSLRGGRAFF. Written as DNA, the CDR3 is TGTGCCAGCAGTTTACGGGGAGGACGAGCTTTCTTT. The full variable domain, rest sourced from reference TRBV28 and TRBJ1-1, is DVKVTQSSRYLVKRTGEKVFLECVQDMDHENMFWYRQDPGLGLRLIYFSYDVKMKEKGDIPEGYSVSREKKERFSLILESASTNQTSMYLCASSLRGGRAFFGQGTRLTVV.

V usage is TRBV7-9 and J usage is TRBJ1-2; 9 bases map to TRBD1. The germline V gene has CDR1 SEHNR and CDR2 FQNEAQ (reference sequence). CDR3 length: 17 amino acids. The junction had 22 bases not matched to a gene; V was cut back by 11 bases and J by 6 bases. The CDR3 sequence is CAAPRGQGERAVDGYTF. The CDR3 DNA reads TGTGCCGCGCCTCGGGGACAGGGAGAAAGGGCGGTGGATGGCTACACCTTC.

A few counts support this clone. The genes are TRBV19 and TRBJ2-7; no firm D call. Trimming shortened V by 5 bases and J by 6 bases, and 14 bases separated the two germline ends. The CDR3 length is 13 residues. Germline V gene lookup returns CDR1 LNHDA and CDR2 SQIVND (reference sequence). The CDR3 loop reads CASSPSVHLEQYF. The CDR3 nucleotides are TGTGCCAGTAGTCCCTCGGTCCATCTCGAGCAGTACTTC.

This clone was recorded a few times. CDR3 DNA: TGTGCCAGCAGTTACAGGGGGCGAGAGACCCAGTACTTC. Translated: CASSYRGRETQYF. The chain joins TRBV27 to TRBJ2-5; TRBD1 agrees at 9 bases. This CDR3 comprises 13 residues. Germline loops: CDR1 MNHEY, CDR2 SMNVEV (reference sequence). The trim removed 4 bases at V and 4 bases at J, leaving 1 base unmatched.

This sequence joins TRBV6-5 and TRBJ1-1; 7 bases align to TRBD1. From germline, CDR1 is MNHEY and CDR2 SVGAGI. This CDR3 comprises 14 residues. V dropped 3 bases and J dropped 9; count of bases not matched to a gene: 10. DNA of the CDR3: TGTGCCAGCAGTTATGACAGGGTAAGCTCCCAAGCTTTCTTT. It codes for CASSYDRVSSQAFF.

This chain joins TRBV28 and TRBJ1-2, with D perhaps matching TRBD1 (6 bases). Trimming removed 2 bases from V and 10 bases from J, with 11 bases in between. There are 12 residues in the CDR3. Germline V gives CDR1 MDHEN, CDR2 SYDVKM. The CDR3 nucleotides read TGTGCCAGCAGTTTAGCCAGGGGTCTCTACACCTTC. Translation: CASSLARGLYTF.

As regards this clone: A junction boundary mismatches the germline segment, possibly from a read error. The chain has TRBV28 and TRBJ2-7, with D maybe TRBD1 (6 bases). CDR3 length: 15 amino acids. Germline V gene sequence: CDR1 MDHEN, CDR2 SYDVKM. The CDR3 region is CASRVQGLGSSEQYF. CDR3 nucleotide sequence: TGTGCCAGCAGGGTACAGGGCCTCGGGTCCTCCGAGCAGTACTTC. The complete variable domain, with remaining parts taken from reference TRBV28 and TRBJ2-7, reads DVKVTQSSRYLVKRTGEKVFLECVQDMDHENMFWYRQDPGLGLRLIYFSYDVKMKEKGDIPEGYSVSREKKERFSLILESASTNQTSMYLCASRVQGLGSSEQYFGPGTRLTVT.

The chain is built from TRBV6-1 and TRBJ1-2, with a possible D match to TRBD1 (6 bases). CDR1 is MNHNS and CDR2 is SASEGT in the germline V gene. This CDR3 has 15 amino acids. The V and J ends lost 1 base and 4 bases respectively, with 13 bases between them. DNA for the CDR3: TGTGCCAGCAGTGAAGACAGGGCCTCTTCCTATGGCTACACCTTC. Protein: CASSEDRASSYGYTF.

This clone was observed a few times. The chain carries TRBV18 and TRBJ2-7; tentative D call: TRBD1 (5 bases). The CDR3 length is 14 residues. The V gene lost 2 bases and the J gene lost 2 bases, with 10 bases spanning the gap. Germline V gene data show CDR1 as KGHSH and CDR2 as LQKENI. This CDR3 reads CASSPGRAPYEQYF. The CDR3 DNA follows: TGTGCCAGCTCACCAGGCAGGGCCCCCTACGAGCAGTACTTC. The full variable domain, completed using reference TRBV18 and TRBJ2-7, is NAGVMQNPRHLVRRRGQEARLRCSPMKGHSHVYWYRQLPEEGLKFMVYLQKENIIDESGMPKERFSAEFPKEGPSILRIQQVVRGDSAAYFCASSPGRAPYEQYFGPGTRLTVT.

V usage is TRBV2 and J usage is TRBJ2-1; TRBD2 agrees at 12 bases. This CDR3 contains 16 residues. The J segment lost 3 bases and the V segment lost 7 bases, leaving 7 bases of the junction unmatched. Germline CDR1 and CDR2: SNHLY and FYNNEI. Here the CDR3 reads CASTPSGGASYNEQFF. The CDR3 DNA follows: TGTGCCAGCACCCCTAGCGGGGGGGCTAGCTACAATGAGCAGTTCTTC.

The rearrangement uses TRBV6-6 and TRBJ2-7; D may be TRBD1 (6 bases). The CDR3 contains 14 residues. CDR1 is MNHNY, CDR2 SVGAGI, per germline (reference sequence). V lost 7 bases and J 2 bases, leaving 15 bases between the germline ends. The DNA of the CDR3 is TGTGCCAGCAAGGCGACAGGTGTCCCCTACGAGCAGTACTTC. Translated: CASKATGVPYEQYF.

As concerns this clone: Different DNA sequences within this sample yield the same CDR3. J is TRBJ2-3 and V is TRBV5-1, with TRBD2 matching over 9 bases. Germline V gives CDR1 SGHRS, CDR2 YFSETQ. After removal of 1 base from V and 3 bases from J, the junction contained 0 bases not matched to a gene. This CDR3 has 14 amino acids. The CDR3, as DNA: TGCGCCAGCAGCTTGAGCGGGGGGACAGATACGCAGTATTTT. This sequence encodes CASSLSGGTDTQYF.

This clone appeared a few times. J is TRBJ1-2 and V is TRBV6-1; D is unresolved. CDR1 is MNHNS, CDR2 SASEGT, per germline. Between the trimmed V and J ends, which lost 4 bases and 4 bases, there was a span of 10 bases. The CDR3 extends over 13 amino acids. DNA for the CDR3: TGTGCCAGCAGTGCCGCCGGAGGCTATGGCTACACCTTC. Translated, it gives CASSAAGGYGYTF.